Listed here is a single TCR beta chain. Profiled with immunoSEQ multiplex PCR; TCRdb holds only in-frame clones, not every one. The table lists under 250,000 clones, 80% of them singletons. This specimen belongs to a study of blood T cell repertoires in COVID-19. About the study: Acute and convalescent COVID-19 specimens originated in the United States, Italy and Spain. T cells, B-cell-depleted T cells, or PBMCs supplied cDNA or gDNA.

The CDR3 consists of 14 residues. Per the germline V gene, CDR1 is SQVTM and CDR2 is ANQGSEA. V lost 6 bases and J lost 3; bases outside the gene matches: 11. This chain uses TRBV29-1 with TRBJ2-7; 7 bases fit TRBD1. The TCR sequence derives from a human donor in a cohort sampled during active COVID-19. The sequenced material came from peripheral blood. CDR3 DNA sequence: TGCAGCGTCGTTGATACAGGGGTTAGCTACGAGCAGTACTTC. Translation: CSVVDTGVSYEQYF.